The rows below give T cell receptor beta chains drawn from one sample of a study of blood T cell repertoires in COVID-19. Libraries were prepared by immunoSEQ multiplex PCR; TCRdb keeps only in-frame clonotypes and omits some of them. The sample carries some 450,000 clones, approximately 88% recorded once. The sequenced material came from peripheral blood. These receptors were collected from a woman aged 50 to 65 with COVID-19, enrolled during active disease. Each CDR3 is given with its conserved first and last residue. Each record gives: J gene, D gene, V gene, CDR3 protein, CDR3 DNA. D genes are given only for firm matches.

>TRBJ1-2|NA|TRBV11-2
CASSPRGPTAYGYTF
TGTGCCAGCAGCCCGCGGGGACCGACTGCTTATGGCTACACCTTC
>TRBJ2-2|NA|TRBV3-1/TRBV3-2
CASSPPAGELFF
TGTGCCAGCAGTCCTCCCGCCGGGGAGCTGTTTTTT
>TRBJ2-3|TRBD2|TRBV5-1
CASSLVANRWGGTQYF
TGCGCCAGCAGCTTGGTGGCTAACAGGTGGGGGGGTACGCAGTATTTT
>TRBJ1-2|NA|TRBV3-1/TRBV3-2
CASSQGDRGYGYTF
TGTGCCAGCAGCCAAGGGGATAGGGGCTATGGCTACACCTTC
>TRBJ1-1|NA|TRBV5-4
CASSLLPAERAFF
TGTGCCAGCAGCCTCCTTCCGGCGGAAAGAGCTTTCTTT
>TRBJ1-2|NA|TRBV7-8
CASSLHRQGYGYTF
TGTGCCAGCAGCTTACACCGTCAGGGCTATGGCTACACCTTC
>TRBJ2-1|TRBD2|TRBV11-3
CASSPGPSGAHSPGEQFF
TGTGCCAGCAGCCCGGGGCCTAGCGGGGCCCACTCCCCTGGCGAGCAGTTCTTC
>TRBJ1-1|NA|TRBV19
CATYSSGGATLEAFF
TGTGCCACCTACTCATCCGGGGGGGCGACACTTGAAGCTTTCTTT
>TRBJ1-1|NA|TRBV5-1
CASRDSLNTEAFF
TGCGCCAGCAGGGACAGTTTGAACACTGAAGCTTTCTTT
>TRBJ1-5|TRBD1|TRBV6-1
CASSGRTGKSNQPQHF
TGTGCCAGCAGTGGTAGGACAGGGAAAAGCAATCAGCCCCAGCATTTT